The 20 T cell receptor beta chains presented below share a single source sample, sequenced in a study of control samples from healthy donors and cancer patients. Data came from immunoSEQ multiplex PCR; TCRdb stores just in-frame clones and leaves some out. This sample yields some 150,000 clones, of which 96% are seen a single time; 0.95% to 1.1% belongs to the top ten. The sample comprised blood. Every receptor here comes from a woman aged 25-40 years in good health.

The chain combines TRBV2 with TRBJ2-1, with 8 bases fitting TRBD1. This CDR3 has 15 amino acids. Germline V gene data show CDR1 as SNHLY and CDR2 as FYNNEI. V lost 4 bases, J lost 7 bases, and 9 bases stayed unmatched. The CDR3 DNA sequence: TGTGCCAGCAGTGCTGGGCAGGGGGCGCGGAATGAGCAGTTCTTC. Translated, it gives CASSAGQGARNEQFF.

The rearrangement links TRBV5-6 to TRBJ1-2; D might be TRBD1 (5 bases). Deletions cut 0 bases from V and 4 bases from J, with 13 bases between. There are 15 residues in the CDR3. Germline-derived CDR1 and CDR2 are SGHDT and YYEEEE. As DNA, the CDR3 is TGTGCCAGCAGCTTGGTTACCTTTAGGGGCTATGGCTACACCTTC. Translating gives CASSLVTFRGYGYTF.

V gene TRBV4-1 combines with J gene TRBJ1-2; D is unresolved. This CDR3 is 13 amino acids long. The germline V and J ends were trimmed by 3 bases and 6 bases, with 11 bases remaining between them. Germline CDR1 is MGHRA and CDR2 is YSYEKL. The CDR3 nucleotides are TGCGCCAGCAGCCACCCTCTAATGGATGGCTACACCTTC. Residues: CASSHPLMDGYTF.

The chain has TRBV30 and TRBJ2-2, with D maybe TRBD1 (5 bases). Germline V gives CDR1 GTSNPN, CDR2 SVGIG (reference sequence). The CDR3 sequence is 13 residues long. The V and J ends lost 4 bases and 4 bases respectively, with 10 bases between them. CDR3 sequence reads: CAWTRVTTGELFF. Here the CDR3 DNA reads TGTGCCTGGACCAGGGTAACCACCGGGGAGCTGTTTTTT.

The chain links TRBV6-5 to TRBJ2-7; D perhaps matches TRBD2 (5 bases). Per germline, CDR1 MNHEY and CDR2 SVGAGI. Deletions cut 6 bases from V and 2 bases from J, with 14 bases between. The CDR3 spans 14 residues. The CDR3 region is CASRTGLWAYEQYF. The CDR3 nucleotides are TGTGCCAGCAGGACCGGACTGTGGGCCTACGAGCAGTACTTC.

This clone was seen only once. The rearrangement uses TRBV6-5 and TRBJ2-2; no clear D. The germline V gene encodes CDR1 MNHEY and CDR2 SVGAGI. This CDR3 contains 15 residues. Trimming stripped 7 bases from V and 5 bases from J, with 17 bases between. This CDR3 reads CASTTTSIPTGELFF. In DNA, the CDR3 is TGTGCCAGCACCACGACCTCAATCCCGACCGGGGAGCTGTTTTTT.

This clone was counted once. The chain joins TRBV6-2 or TRBV6-3 to TRBJ1-2, with TRBD1 identical over 7 bases. The CDR3 covers 13 residues. CDR1 is MNHEY and CDR2 is SVGEGT in the germline V gene. After removal of 2 bases from V and 4 bases from J, the junction contained 1 base not matched to a gene. This CDR3 reads CASSYGDSYGYTF. CDR3 in DNA: TGTGCCAGCAGTTACGGGGACAGCTATGGCTACACCTTC.

The chain carries TRBV6-6 and TRBJ2-1; 7 positions match TRBD1. CDR1 and CDR2 from the germline V gene are MNHNY and SVGAGI (reference sequence). V trimming: 5 bases; J trimming: 7 bases; junction bases outside the gene matches: 11. This CDR3 spans 15 amino acids. This CDR3 reads CASSHHLGQNNEQFF. The CDR3 DNA reads as TGTGCCAGCAGTCATCATTTGGGACAGAATAATGAGCAGTTCTTC.

This clone has just one count. The chain combines TRBV6-5 with TRBJ1-1, with D unresolved. In germline, CDR1 is MNHEY, CDR2 SVGAGI. This CDR3 contains 15 residues. The V end lost 4 bases, the J end lost 4 bases, and 16 bases lay between the germline ends. This chain's CDR3 is CASSSSKKSGTEAFF. CDR3 nucleotide sequence: TGTGCCAGCAGTTCCTCCAAAAAAAGTGGCACTGAAGCTTTCTTT.

The chain recombines TRBV9 with TRBJ2-3; tentatively, D is TRBD2 (6 bases). V was pared by 4 bases and J by 0 bases, with 15 bases between. The CDR3 sequence is 16 residues long. The V gene's germline CDR1 is SGDLS and CDR2 YYNGEE. The CDR3 here is CASSLSGLASTDTQYF. Here the CDR3 DNA reads TGTGCCAGCAGCCTCAGTGGTCTAGCGAGCACAGATACGCAGTATTTT.

The V gene is TRBV4-1, the J gene TRBJ2-5, with 9 positions matching TRBD2. The CDR3 extends over 16 amino acids. From germline, CDR1 is MGHRA and CDR2 YSYEKL. The trim removed 0 bases at V and 1 base at J, leaving 3 bases unmatched. The CDR3 loop reads CASSQDLAGTQETQYF. DNA for the CDR3: TGCGCCAGCAGCCAAGATCTAGCGGGAACCCAAGAGACCCAGTACTTC.

The table lists this clone with a count of one. The gene calls are TRBV3-1 (or the pseudogene TRBV3-2) and TRBJ1-5; 8 positions match TRBD1. The germline V gene encodes CDR1 LGHDT and CDR2 YNNKEL (reference sequence). Trimming took 3 bases from V and 3 from J; bases not matched to a gene: 1. CDR3 length: 14 amino acids. CDR3 protein: CASSQTGANQPQHF. CDR3 nucleotides: TGTGCCAGCAGCCAGACAGGGGCCAATCAGCCCCAGCATTTT.

The chain employs TRBV30 and TRBJ1-1; D gene unclear. Per the germline V gene, CDR1 is GTSNPN and CDR2 is SVGIG (reference sequence). The CDR3 has 13 residues. Trimming took 0 bases from V and 0 from J, leaving 5 bases between them. DNA for the CDR3: TGTGCCTGGAGTGTACATTTGAACACTGAAGCTTTCTTT. Its protein product is CAWSVHLNTEAFF.

This CDR3 is CASRSGLRYEQYF. The CDR3 DNA is TGTGCCAGCAGATCGGGACTCCGCTACGAGCAGTACTTC. This rearrangement joins TRBV7-9 to TRBJ2-7; a weak D match, TRBD2 (6 bases). Trimming pared 6 bases from V and 3 bases from J, leaving 12 bases between. CDR3 length: 13 residues. Per the germline V gene, CDR1 is SEHNR and CDR2 is FQNEAQ (reference sequence).

This chain links TRBV5-6 with TRBJ2-7; D call uncertain. V lost 5 bases and J lost 3, with 9 bases in between. Germline V gene lookup returns CDR1 SGHDT and CDR2 YYEEEE. The length of the CDR3 is 12 residues. CDR3 residues: CASRDRLYEQYF. The CDR3 nucleotides are TGTGCCAGCAGAGATAGACTCTACGAGCAGTACTTC.

This clone was observed once. The chain links TRBV7-8 to TRBJ2-7; TRBD2 matches at 7 bases. The trim removed 7 bases at V and 3 bases at J, leaving 12 bases unmatched. Germline loops: CDR1 SGHVS, CDR2 FQNEAQ. The CDR3 is made up of 15 amino acids. CDR3 nucleotides: TGTGCCAGCACCGGAATGGGGCTAGCGGTCTACGAGCAGTACTTC. This translates into CASTGMGLAVYEQYF.

The chain links TRBV25-1 to TRBJ2-5, with D possibly being TRBD1 (6 bases). This CDR3 contains 14 residues. Trimming left V 3 bases short and J 7 bases short, with 15 bases between. In germline, CDR1 is MGHDK, CDR2 SYGVNS. The CDR3 sequence is CASSERTVRGTQYF. CDR3 bases: TGTGCCAGCAGTGAGAGGACAGTCCGTGGGACCCAGTACTTC. Full variable domain (remainder filled in from reference TRBV25-1 and TRBJ2-5): EADIYQTPRYLVIGTGKKITLECSQTMGHDKMYWYQQDPGMELHLIHYSYGVNSTEKGDLSSESTVSRIRTEHFPLTLESARPSHTSQYLCASSERTVRGTQYFGPGTRLLVL.

This chain joins TRBV28 and TRBJ2-6; D uncertain. CDR3 length: 13 amino acids. Looked up from germline, CDR1 is MDHEN and CDR2 is SYDVKM. Trimming took off 3 bases at V and 5 bases at J, with 5 bases between the two ends. The CDR3: CASSFGWANVLTF. CDR3 bases: TGTGCCAGCAGTTTTGGGTGGGCCAACGTCCTGACTTTC.

The V call is TRBV4-2, the J call TRBJ2-2, with 10 bases aligning to TRBD2. Germline assignment: CDR1 LGHNA and CDR2 YNFKEQ. The CDR3 has 16 residues. The trim removed 3 bases at V and 7 bases at J, leaving 8 bases unmatched. The DNA of the CDR3 is TGTGCCAGCAGCCACCAAGCGGGAGGGCCACTCGGGGAGCTGTTTTTT. Encoded protein: CASSHQAGGPLGELFF.

The chain couples TRBV4-1 to TRBJ2-7; D might be TRBD2 (5 bases). Germline V lookup: CDR1 MGHRA, CDR2 YSYEKL. The CDR3 loop spans 13 amino acids. The V end was cut by 1 base, the J end by 4 bases, with 8 bases between. The CDR3 DNA sequence: TGCGCCAGCAGCCAAGGGACGGGATACGAGCAGTACTTC. It codes for CASSQGTGYEQYF.